Each of the 14 T cell receptor beta chains below was sequenced from the same sample in a study of shared clonotypes between healthy human individuals. Positively selected for CCR7, the CD45RO-negative cells used as naive CD8 cells excluded terminally differentiated effector memory CD45RA+ cells. Repertoires were generated with immunoSEQ multiplex PCR, while TCRdb's copy carries only in-frame clones and drops some. Counted here are approximately 600,000 clones, about 95% occurring once; the ten biggest clones make up around 0.11%. The sample consisted of naive CD8+ T cells sorted from blood. These receptors came from a woman in her twenties or thirties in good health.

The V call is TRBV28, the J call TRBJ2-7; D is perhaps TRBD2 (6 bases). CDR1 is MDHEN, CDR2 SYDVKM, per germline. Trimming pared 7 bases from V and 3 bases from J, leaving 16 bases between. The CDR3 contains 14 residues. The CDR3 nucleotides are TGTGCCAGCACCCCTGCCCCCGGGGGCTACGAGCAGTACTTC. Amino acid sequence: CASTPAPGGYEQYF.

The gene calls are TRBV5-5 and TRBJ2-7; D might be TRBD2 (5 bases). This CDR3 spans 14 amino acids. CDR1 SGHKS and CDR2 YYEKEE come from the germline V gene (reference sequence). Trimming took 4 bases from V and 3 from J, leaving 14 bases between them. CDR3 protein: CASSPGSGFYEQYF. The DNA of the CDR3 is TGTGCCAGCAGCCCGGGGTCGGGATTCTACGAGCAGTACTTC.

V and J are TRBV13 and TRBJ2-1; either TRBD1 or TRBD2 may supply D (6 bases each). The CDR3 runs to 11 residues. CDR1 is PRHDT, CDR2 FYEKMQ, per germline (reference sequence). With 5 bases removed from V and 14 bases from J, the gap between germline ends came to 13 bases. DNA of the CDR3: TGTGCCAGCAGCCAAGGGGGGCGAGAGTTCTTC. Protein sequence: CASSQGGREFF.

The rearrangement links TRBV2 to TRBJ2-5, with a weak D call TRBD2 (5 bases). CDR3 length: 15 amino acids. The germline V gene encodes CDR1 SNHLY and CDR2 FYNNEI. With 3 bases removed from V and 7 bases from J, the gap between germline ends came to 18 bases. The CDR3 DNA sequence: TGTGCCAGCAGTGAGCACTACGGGGTCCTAGGGACCCAGTACTTC. Its protein is CASSEHYGVLGTQYF. Together with reference TRBV2 and TRBJ2-5, the CDR3 gives the full variable domain: EPEVTQTPSHQVTQMGQEVILRCVPISNHLYFYWYRQILGQKVEFLVSFYNNEISEKSEIFDDQFSVERPDGSNFTLKIRSTKLEDSAMYFCASSEHYGVLGTQYFGPGTRLLVL.

The chain is built from TRBV5-1 and TRBJ1-4; unclear D gene. The V gene lost 2 bases and the J gene lost 5 bases, with 10 bases spanning the gap. This CDR3 has 14 residues. CDR1 SGHRS and CDR2 YFSETQ come from the germline V gene. The CDR3 protein is CASSLSRENEKLFF. The CDR3 DNA sequence: TGCGCCAGCAGCTTAAGTCGGGAAAATGAAAAACTGTTTTTT.

Points on this clone: The sample contains more than one DNA sequence encoding this CDR3. The CDR3 here is CASSPPGGNAYEQYF. In nucleotides, the CDR3 is TGTGCCAGCTCACCACCGGGGGGCAATGCCTACGAGCAGTACTTC. The chain has TRBV18 and TRBJ2-7; the D gene could be TRBD1 or TRBD2 (6 bases each). Trimming stripped 0 bases from V and 2 bases from J, with 11 bases between. Germline loops: CDR1 KGHSH, CDR2 LQKENI. The CDR3 consists of 15 residues.

The chain has TRBV15 and TRBJ1-1, with D possibly matching TRBD1 (6 bases). CDR1 and CDR2 (germline): LNHNV, YYDKDF (reference sequence). Trimming cost V 4 bases and J 2 bases, with 11 bases left between them. This CDR3 spans 14 amino acids. In DNA, the CDR3 is TGTGCCACCAGCACAGGACAGTTTAACACTGAAGCTTTCTTT. Amino acids: CATSTGQFNTEAFF.

V is TRBV11-2 and J is TRBJ2-7; D unclear. The CDR3 runs to 13 residues. Germline values: CDR1 SGHAT, CDR2 FQNNGV. With 2 bases removed from V and 1 base from J, the gap between germline ends came to 6 bases. The DNA for the CDR3 is TGTGCCAGCAGCTTATCCAGATCCTACGAGCAGTACTTC. This gives the protein CASSLSRSYEQYF.

V gene TRBV6-5 combines with J gene TRBJ1-2; TRBD1 matches at 7 bases. Germline CDR1 reads MNHEY; CDR2 reads SVGAGI. The CDR3 consists of 14 residues. The junction had 14 bases not matched to a gene; V was cut back by 8 bases and J by 8 bases. The CDR3 DNA is TGTGCCAGCGGTTTGACAGGGCCCACGGGCGGCTACACCTTC. As protein: CASGLTGPTGGYTF.

This chain connects TRBV27 to TRBJ2-4; D may match TRBD1 or TRBD2 (6 bases each). Trimming cost V 6 bases and J 9 bases, with 21 bases left between them. From germline, CDR1 is MNHEY and CDR2 SMNVEV (reference sequence). The CDR3 length is 15 residues. This CDR3 reads CASRRGAGTAGIQYF. DNA for the CDR3: TGTGCCAGCAGGAGGGGGGCCGGGACCGCTGGCATTCAGTACTTC.

The chain carries TRBV7-2 and TRBJ2-7; D gene uncertain. Looked up from germline, CDR1 is SGHTA and CDR2 is FQGNSA. This CDR3 contains 14 residues. Between the trimmed V and J ends, which lost 3 bases and 0 bases, there was a span of 9 bases. CDR3 loop: CASSFGASSYEQYF. Here the CDR3 DNA reads TGTGCCAGCAGCTTCGGAGCTAGCTCCTACGAGCAGTACTTC. Looking up the rest from reference TRBV7-2 and TRBJ2-7 gives the full variable domain: GAGVSQSPSNKVTEKGKDVELRCDPISGHTALYWYRQSLGQGLEFLIYFQGNSAPDKSGLPSDRFSAERTGGSVSTLTIQRTQQEDSAVYLCASSFGASSYEQYFGPGTRLTVT.

The chain carries TRBV7-6 and TRBJ2-7; the D call may be TRBD1 or TRBD2 (5 bases each). Trimming stripped 1 base from V and 2 bases from J, with 18 bases between. The germline V gene has CDR1 SGHVS and CDR2 FNYEAQ. CDR3 length: 17 residues. The CDR3: CASSLGAALGPPYEQYF. DNA for the CDR3: TGTGCCAGCAGCTTAGGAGCGGCGTTGGGGCCGCCCTACGAGCAGTACTTC.

The chain has TRBV28 and TRBJ2-5; 9 bases map to TRBD1. CDR1 and CDR2 from the germline V gene are MDHEN and SYDVKM. The CDR3 has 16 residues. The J segment lost 5 bases and the V segment lost 3 bases, leaving 10 bases of the junction unmatched. The CDR3 spells CASSLWDRDHRETQYF. The CDR3 coding sequence is TGTGCCAGCAGTTTGTGGGACAGGGACCACCGGGAGACCCAGTACTTC.

V gene TRBV18 combines with J gene TRBJ2-1; TRBD2 agrees at 10 bases. With V trimmed by 2 bases and J by 6 bases, 4 bases remained unmatched. The CDR3 has 15 amino acids. Germline CDR1 KGHSH, CDR2 LQKENI. CDR3 amino acids: CASSPASGGVNEQFF. The CDR3 nucleotides read TGTGCCAGCTCACCAGCTAGCGGGGGAGTCAATGAGCAGTTCTTC.